These 19 T cell receptor beta chains were all obtained from the same sample, sequenced in a study of blood T cell repertoires in COVID-19. The assay was immunoSEQ multiplex PCR, and TCRdb's table has in-frame clones only and misses some. The sample holds tens of thousands of clones, 92% seen once. Specimen: peripheral blood. The receptor source for this set is a man between 70 and 80 years old with active COVID-19.

The chain links TRBV3-1 (or the pseudogene TRBV3-2) to TRBJ2-4, with TRBD1 matching 7 bases. The germline V gene has CDR1 LGHDT and CDR2 YNNKEL (reference sequence). This CDR3 comprises 14 residues. J lost 16 bases, V lost 2 bases, and 14 bases had no gene match. The CDR3 DNA reads TGTGCCAGCAGCCAACGGCCAGGGGGAAATAAGGTCTACTTC. Translation: CASSQRPGGNKVYF.

The V call is TRBV28, the J call TRBJ2-4, with 8 bases lining up with TRBD2. The CDR3 covers 15 residues. Germline CDR1 MDHEN, CDR2 SYDVKM. Germline trimming cut 1 base from V and 8 bases from J; bases unmatched to any gene: 7. Written as DNA, the CDR3 is TGTGCCAGCAGTTTATCGGCGGGGGGTATAGACATTCAGTACTTC. It specifies CASSLSAGGIDIQYF.

This chain links TRBV5-1 with TRBJ2-7; 11 nucleotides align to TRBD2. The CDR3 runs 15 residues. Germline CDR1 reads SGHRS; CDR2 reads YFSETQ. Germline trimming cut 0 bases from V and 1 base from J; bases unmatched to any gene: 0. DNA for the CDR3: TGCGCCAGCAGCTTGGCTAGCGGGAGGTCCTACGAGCAGTACTTC. Translated: CASSLASGRSYEQYF.

The V and J genes are TRBV18 and TRBJ1-4; D remains ambiguous. Germline values: CDR1 KGHSH, CDR2 LQKENI. Trimming stripped 3 bases from V and 0 bases from J, with 5 bases between. The CDR3 is 14 residues long. CDR3 bases: TGTGCCAGCTCACCGACTGCAACTAATGAAAAACTGTTTTTT. Translating it yields CASSPTATNEKLFF. The whole variable domain, remainder taken from reference TRBV18 and TRBJ1-4, is NAGVMQNPRHLVRRRGQEARLRCSPMKGHSHVYWYRQLPEEGLKFMVYLQKENIIDESGMPKERFSAEFPKEGPSILRIQQVVRGDSAAYFCASSPTATNEKLFFGSGTQLSVL.

This rearrangement joins TRBV14 to TRBJ1-1, with a weak D call TRBD1 (6 bases). V was clipped by 1 base and J by 9 bases, with 12 bases between them. This CDR3 contains 13 residues. The germline V gene has CDR1 SGHDN and CDR2 FVKESK. The CDR3 DNA is TGTGCCAGCAGCCAAGCGGGGACACGGAAAGCTTTCTTT. This translates into CASSQAGTRKAFF.

The gene calls are TRBV15 and TRBJ2-7; D perhaps matches TRBD1 (6 bases). V was cut by 1 base and J by 3 bases, with 16 bases left in between. CDR1 is LNHNV and CDR2 is YYDKDF in the germline V gene (reference sequence). The CDR3 loop spans 16 amino acids. The DNA of the CDR3 is TGTGCCACCAGCAGAGTCGGACAGACCACCCTCTACGAGCAGTACTTC. This gives the protein CATSRVGQTTLYEQYF.

The CDR3 region has the DNA TGTGCCAGCAGCTTAGGGGCTTACTATGGCTACACCTTC. Translation: CASSLGAYYGYTF. The chain recombines TRBV27 with TRBJ1-2; tentative D call: TRBD1 (5 bases). CDR3 length: 13 amino acids. From germline, CDR1 is MNHEY and CDR2 SMNVEV (reference sequence). V shed 6 bases and J shed 3 bases, with 11 bases lying between them.

This clone was detected once. This sequence joins TRBV6-5 and TRBJ1-6; D not resolved. Per the germline V gene, CDR1 is MNHEY and CDR2 is SVGAGI. This CDR3 is built from 14 residues. The V end was cut by 9 bases, the J end by 5 bases, with 14 bases between. Here the CDR3 reads CASKDQVNNSPLHF. In nucleotides, the CDR3 is TGTGCCAGTAAGGATCAGGTGAATAATTCACCCCTCCACTTT.

The chain carries TRBV19 and TRBJ2-7, with 11 bases lining up with TRBD1. This CDR3 comprises 14 residues. V trimming: 6 bases; J trimming: 2 bases; junction bases outside the gene matches: 3. CDR1 LNHDA and CDR2 SQIVND come from the germline V gene (reference sequence). CDR3 in amino acids: CASSRDRGTYEQYF. The CDR3 nucleotides are TGTGCCAGTAGCAGGGACAGGGGGACCTACGAGCAGTACTTC.

The genes are TRBV5-6 and TRBJ1-1, with 9 bases that match TRBD1. Trimming took 7 bases from V and 1 from J; bases not matched to a gene: 8. From germline, CDR1 is SGHDT and CDR2 YYEEEE. The CDR3 is made up of 15 amino acids. The CDR3: CASLDRGEGNTEAFF. CDR3 coding DNA: TGTGCCAGCTTGGACAGGGGTGAGGGGAACACTGAAGCTTTCTTT.

The chain links TRBV6-2 or TRBV6-3 to TRBJ2-6; 7 nucleotides line up with TRBD1. Trimming removed 6 bases from V and 0 bases from J; junction bases left unmatched: 8. The germline CDR1 and CDR2 sequences are MNHEY and SVGEGT. The CDR3 has 17 residues. The CDR3 reads CASSLTGRASGANVLTF. CDR3 in DNA: TGTGCCAGCAGCCTGACAGGGAGAGCCTCTGGGGCCAACGTCCTGACTTTC.

The chain combines TRBV24-1 with TRBJ2-7; tentatively, D is TRBD2 (6 bases). CDR1 and CDR2 from the germline V gene are KGHDR and SFDVKD. CDR3 length: 14 residues. Trimming took 0 bases from V and 3 from J, leaving 8 bases between them. The CDR3 nucleotides read TGTGCCACCAGTGATTTGCGAGCGGGCTACGAGCAGTACTTC. It encodes CATSDLRAGYEQYF.

The chain combines TRBV27 with TRBJ1-1; possibly TRBD1 for D (6 bases). The CDR3 runs to 14 residues. From germline, CDR1 is MNHEY and CDR2 SMNVEV (reference sequence). V gave up 8 bases and J gave up 4 bases, with 17 bases separating them. This chain's CDR3 is CASSNSGGFTEAFF. As DNA, the CDR3 is TGTGCCAGCTCCAACTCGGGGGGCTTCACTGAAGCTTTCTTT.

This chain uses TRBV19 with TRBJ2-7, with a weak D call TRBD1 (6 bases). V was pared by 1 base and J by 3 bases, with 10 bases between. This CDR3 contains 14 residues. Looked up from germline, CDR1 is LNHDA and CDR2 is SQIVND (reference sequence). The CDR3 loop reads CASSIVGRGYEQYF. For the CDR3, the DNA is TGTGCCAGTAGTATAGTCGGCAGGGGCTACGAGCAGTACTTC.

The CDR3 spells CASSPTSGAMVGETQYF. The CDR3 DNA reads TGTGCCAGCAGCCCGACTAGCGGGGCCATGGTCGGGGAGACCCAGTACTTC. This rearrangement joins TRBV4-2 to TRBJ2-5; TRBD2 matches 11 bases. V lost 4 bases, J lost 5 bases, and 12 bases stayed unmatched. Germline CDR1 reads LGHNA; CDR2 reads YNFKEQ. The CDR3 loop spans 17 amino acids.

The chain employs TRBV27 and TRBJ1-5; D might be TRBD1 (5 bases). Deletions cut 6 bases from V and 6 bases from J, with 15 bases between. The CDR3 totals 14 residues. In germline, CDR1 is MNHEY, CDR2 SMNVEV (reference sequence). The CDR3 bases are TGTGCCAGCAGCCGTCCAGGTAGGGGTCAGCCCCAGCATTTT. Its translation: CASSRPGRGQPQHF.

The V and J genes are TRBV5-4 and TRBJ1-1; D remains ambiguous. The CDR3 is made up of 14 amino acids. The V gene's germline CDR1 is SGHNT and CDR2 YYREEE (reference sequence). With 1 base removed from V and 0 bases from J, the gap between germline ends came to 7 bases. The DNA of the CDR3 is TGTGCCAGCAGCTTGTATTCCGTGAACACTGAAGCTTTCTTT. It yields the protein CASSLYSVNTEAFF.

The rearrangement joins TRBV28 to TRBJ1-2, with D unclear. The CDR3 loop spans 13 amino acids. Deletions cut 2 bases from V and 2 bases from J, with 6 bases between. Germline V gives CDR1 MDHEN, CDR2 SYDVKM. The CDR3 sequence is CASSLGQNYGYTF. The CDR3 nucleotides are TGTGCCAGCAGTTTAGGTCAGAACTATGGCTACACCTTC.

The chain recombines TRBV6-5 with TRBJ1-2; weak D call: TRBD1 (5 bases). CDR3 length equals 15 residues. Deletions cut 2 bases from V and 6 bases from J, with 16 bases between. Germline CDR1 reads MNHEY; CDR2 reads SVGAGI. CDR3 in DNA: TGTGCCAGCAGTTACGAGGGAGGGACTGCGGATGGCTACACCTTC. Residues: CASSYEGGTADGYTF.